Listed here are 4 T cell receptor beta chains from one sample, sequenced in a study of CD8+ T cells in alopecia areata. Treatment given: oral pan-JAK inhibitor, 5-10 mg twice daily. Reverse transcribed after extraction, RNA yielded cDNA as the sequencing template. Method: immunoSEQ multiplex PCR; TCRdb's copy keeps in-frame clones and lacks some. The data hold approximately 42,000 clones, with approximately 65% observed a single time. The sequences come from CD8+ T cells sorted from blood, collected at week 4, from a patient treated with tofacitinib. The receptors derive from a human donor with alopecia areata.

On this clone: The identical CDR3 is also encoded by other nucleotide sequences in the sample. The rearrangement uses TRBV29-1 and TRBJ1-1; no reliable D call. V was trimmed by 4 bases and J by 1 base, leaving 7 bases between them. The CDR3 length is 12 residues. Germline V CDR1 and CDR2: SQVTM, ANQGSEA. The CDR3 is CSVGLSNTEAFF. CDR3 nucleotides: TGCAGCGTTGGACTCTCGAACACTGAAGCTTTCTTT.

This CDR3 is CSVESGMYNEQFF. The CDR3 bases are TGCAGCGTTGAGAGCGGGATGTACAATGAGCAGTTCTTC. This sequence joins TRBV29-1 and TRBJ2-1; 7 nucleotides agree with TRBD2. CDR3 length: 13 amino acids. V lost 3 bases, J lost 4 bases, and 3 bases stayed unmatched. Looked up from germline, CDR1 is SQVTM and CDR2 is ANQGSEA.

The rearrangement joins TRBV7-3 to TRBJ2-1; D might be TRBD1 or TRBD2, each matching 6 bases. Germline V gene data show CDR1 as SGHTA and CDR2 as FQGTGA. The CDR3 extends over 14 amino acids. Trimming took 1 base from V and 8 from J, leaving 12 bases between them. The CDR3 protein is CASSLSPGADEQFF. The CDR3 DNA reads as TGTGCCAGCAGCTTAAGTCCGGGGGCTGATGAGCAGTTCTTC.

This clone was detected a few times. The chain joins TRBV13 to TRBJ2-3, with D unclear. This CDR3 region has 13 residues. The V gene lost 8 bases and the J gene lost 4 bases, with 13 bases spanning the gap. Germline V gene sequence: CDR1 PRHDT, CDR2 FYEKMQ (reference sequence). The CDR3 DNA is TGTGCCAGCGGGCTACCCGAGGCAGATACGCAGTATTTT. Translation: CASGLPEADTQYF.